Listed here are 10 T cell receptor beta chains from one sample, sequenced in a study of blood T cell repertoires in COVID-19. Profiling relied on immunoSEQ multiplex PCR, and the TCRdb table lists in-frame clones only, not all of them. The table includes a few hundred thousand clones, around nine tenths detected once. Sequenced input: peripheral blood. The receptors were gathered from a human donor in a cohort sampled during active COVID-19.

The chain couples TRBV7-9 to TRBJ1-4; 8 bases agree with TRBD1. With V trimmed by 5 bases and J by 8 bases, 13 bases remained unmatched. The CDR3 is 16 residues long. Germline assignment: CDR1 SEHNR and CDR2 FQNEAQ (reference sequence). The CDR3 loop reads CASSLTDRGLKEKLFF. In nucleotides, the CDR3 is TGTGCCAGCAGCCTCACCGACAGGGGTCTGAAGGAAAAACTGTTTTTT.

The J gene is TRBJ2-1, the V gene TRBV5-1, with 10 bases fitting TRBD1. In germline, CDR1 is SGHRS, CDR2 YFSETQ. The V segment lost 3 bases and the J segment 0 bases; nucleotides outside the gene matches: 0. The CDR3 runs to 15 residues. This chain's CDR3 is CASSWTGGSYNEQFF. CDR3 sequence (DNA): TGCGCCAGCAGCTGGACAGGGGGCTCCTACAATGAGCAGTTCTTC.

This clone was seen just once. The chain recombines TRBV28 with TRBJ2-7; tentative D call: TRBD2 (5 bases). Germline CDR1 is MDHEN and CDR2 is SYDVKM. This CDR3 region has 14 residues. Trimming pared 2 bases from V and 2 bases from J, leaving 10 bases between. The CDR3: CASSLSLAPYEQYF. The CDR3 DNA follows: TGTGCCAGCAGTTTAAGTCTAGCCCCCTACGAGCAGTACTTC.

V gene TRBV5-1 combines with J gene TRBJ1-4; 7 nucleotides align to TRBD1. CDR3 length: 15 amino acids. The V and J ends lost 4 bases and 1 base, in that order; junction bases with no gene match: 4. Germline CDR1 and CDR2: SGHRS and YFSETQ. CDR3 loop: CASSNNRGTNEKLFF. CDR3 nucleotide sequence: TGCGCCAGCAGCAACAACAGGGGAACTAATGAAAAACTGTTTTTT.

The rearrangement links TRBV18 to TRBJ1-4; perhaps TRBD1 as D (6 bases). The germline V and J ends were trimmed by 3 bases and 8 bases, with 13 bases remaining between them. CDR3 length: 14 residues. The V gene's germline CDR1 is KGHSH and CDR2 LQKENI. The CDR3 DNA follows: TGTGCCAGCTCACCGCGACAGGATCTCGAAAAACTGTTTTTT. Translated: CASSPRQDLEKLFF.

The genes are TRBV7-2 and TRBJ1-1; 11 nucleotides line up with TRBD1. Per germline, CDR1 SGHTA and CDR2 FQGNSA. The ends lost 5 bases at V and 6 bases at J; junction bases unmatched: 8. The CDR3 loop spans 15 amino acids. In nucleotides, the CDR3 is TGTGCCAGCAGCCTGACCTGGGACAGGGGGGCTGAAGCTTTCTTT. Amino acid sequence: CASSLTWDRGAEAFF.

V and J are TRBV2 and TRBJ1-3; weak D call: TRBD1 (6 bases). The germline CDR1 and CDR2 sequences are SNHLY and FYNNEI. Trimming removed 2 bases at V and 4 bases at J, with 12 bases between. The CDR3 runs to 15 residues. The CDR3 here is CASSEQGPTGNTIYF. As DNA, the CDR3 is TGTGCCAGCAGTGAACAGGGGCCAACCGGAAACACCATATATTTT.

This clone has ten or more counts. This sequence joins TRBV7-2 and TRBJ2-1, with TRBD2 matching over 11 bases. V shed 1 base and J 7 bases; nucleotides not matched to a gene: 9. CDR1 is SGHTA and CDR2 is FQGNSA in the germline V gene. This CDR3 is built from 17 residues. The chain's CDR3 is CASSLVSGGVSVNEQFF. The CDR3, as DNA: TGTGCCAGCAGCTTAGTTAGCGGGGGGGTCTCGGTGAATGAGCAGTTCTTC.

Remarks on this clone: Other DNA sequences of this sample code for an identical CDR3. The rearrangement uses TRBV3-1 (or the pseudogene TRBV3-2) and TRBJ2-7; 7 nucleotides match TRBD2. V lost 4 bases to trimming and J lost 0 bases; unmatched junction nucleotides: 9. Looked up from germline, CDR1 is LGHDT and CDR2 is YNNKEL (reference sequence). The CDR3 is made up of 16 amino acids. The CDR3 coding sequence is TGTGCCAGCAGCCCCCGACTAGCCTCAAGCTCCTACGAGCAGTACTTC. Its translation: CASSPRLASSSYEQYF.

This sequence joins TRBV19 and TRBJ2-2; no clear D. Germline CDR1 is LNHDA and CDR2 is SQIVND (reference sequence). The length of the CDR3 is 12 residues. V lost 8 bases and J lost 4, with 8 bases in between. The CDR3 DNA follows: TGTGCCAGTTTTCCAGGCACCGGGGAGCTGTTTTTT. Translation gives CASFPGTGELFF.